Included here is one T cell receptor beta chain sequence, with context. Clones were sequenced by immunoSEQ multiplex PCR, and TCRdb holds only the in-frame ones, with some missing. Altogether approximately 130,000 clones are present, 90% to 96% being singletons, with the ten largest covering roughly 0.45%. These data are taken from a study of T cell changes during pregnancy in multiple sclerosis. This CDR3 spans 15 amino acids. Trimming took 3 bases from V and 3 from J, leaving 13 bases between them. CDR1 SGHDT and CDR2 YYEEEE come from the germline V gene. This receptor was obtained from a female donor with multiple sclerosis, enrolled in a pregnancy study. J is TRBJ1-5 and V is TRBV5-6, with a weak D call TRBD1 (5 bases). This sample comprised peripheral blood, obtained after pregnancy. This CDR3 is CASSSSYRSNQPQHF. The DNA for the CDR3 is TGTGCCAGCAGCTCCTCTTACAGGTCCAATCAGCCCCAGCATTTT.